These T cell receptor beta chains were read from a single sample in a study of control samples from healthy donors and cancer patients. Clones were read by immunoSEQ multiplex PCR, and TCRdb kept only the in-frame ones, dropping some. Among 95,000 to 150,000 clones listed, roughly 89% were seen once. Sequencing was carried out using blood. Source of these receptors: a man aged 25-45 years in good health. Each CDR3 is given with its conserved first and last residue. A D gene is named only where the DNA matches it firmly. For some rows the clone size is stated as once, few or many, or as a class when expanded; others skip it.

v_call,d_call,cdr3_length,clone_size,j_call,cdr3_aa,cdr3_nt
TRBV12-3/TRBV12-4,TRBD1,12,.,TRBJ1-1,CASSIKGAEAFF,TGTGCCAGCAGTATTAAGGGGGCCGAAGCTTTCTTT
TRBV6-5,.,15,.,TRBJ2-1,CASSYGGASYNEQFF,TGTGCCAGCAGTTACGGCGGGGCCTCCTACAATGAGCAGTTCTTC
TRBV9,TRBD2,15,.,TRBJ2-3,CASSGWGLGSDTQYF,TGTGCCAGCAGCGGATGGGGACTAGGTTCAGATACGCAGTATTTT
TRBV7-9,TRBD1,14,.,TRBJ2-7,CASSKTGGSYEQYF,TGTGCCAGCAGCAAGACAGGGGGCAGCTACGAGCAGTACTTC
TRBV19,TRBD1,13,.,TRBJ1-6,CASSTGVNSPLHF,TGTGCCAGCAGTACAGGGGTGAATTCACCCCTCCACTTT
TRBV5-1,.,14,.,TRBJ1-3,CASSPDFSGNTIYF,TGCGCCTCGTCACCGGACTTCTCTGGAAACACCATATATTTT
TRBV3-1/TRBV3-2,.,20,.,TRBJ1-3,CASSHLLTRPGGPSGNTIYF,TGTGCCAGCAGCCACTTATTGACCCGACCTGGTGGCCCCTCTGGAAACACCATATATTTT
TRBV25-1,.,12,.,TRBJ1-2,CASSDEGYGYTF,TGTGCCAGCAGTGACGAAGGCTATGGCTACACCTTC
TRBV6-5,.,13,few,TRBJ1-6,CASSRLGDIPLHF,TGTGCCAGCAGTCGCCTCGGGGACATACCCCTCCACTTT
TRBV5-1,.,13,.,TRBJ1-2,CASSVDGAYGYTF,TGCGCCAGCAGCGTCGACGGTGCCTATGGCTACACCTTC
TRBV7-2,TRBD2,14,few,TRBJ2-7,CASSYGGSSYEQYF,TGTGCCAGCAGCTACGGGGGGAGCTCCTACGAGCAGTACTTC
TRBV5-1,.,14,.,TRBJ1-1,CASSQGDGDTEAFF,TGCGCCAGCAGCCAGGGCGACGGGGACACTGAAGCTTTCTTT
TRBV15,.,13,.,TRBJ1-2,CATSRNKGYGYTF,TGTGCCACCAGCAGAAATAAAGGCTATGGCTACACCTTC
TRBV19,.,13,once,TRBJ1-1,CASSTGLNTEAFF,TGTGCCAGTAGTACCGGGCTGAACACTGAAGCTTTCTTT
TRBV5-4,.,15,.,TRBJ1-1,CASSLAQDLNTEAFF,TGTGCCAGCAGCTTAGCACAGGATTTGAACACTGAAGCTTTCTTT
TRBV25-1,.,16,.,TRBJ1-3,CASSEPLGGSGNTIYF,TGTGCCAGCAGTGAACCCCTAGGGGGGTCTGGAAACACCATATATTTT
TRBV15,.,14,.,TRBJ2-5,CATSINRVGETQYF,TGTGCCACCAGCATAAACAGGGTCGGGGAGACCCAGTACTTC
TRBV11-2,TRBD2,15,.,TRBJ2-5,CASSILAGDGETQYF,TGTGCCAGCAGCATACTAGCGGGGGACGGAGAGACCCAGTACTTC
TRBV5-1,.,15,.,TRBJ2-5,CASSLVGRPEETQYF,TGCGCCAGCAGCTTGGTGGGGCGGCCCGAAGAGACCCAGTACTTC
TRBV6-6,.,13,.,TRBJ1-1,CASSARDPPGAFF,TGTGCCAGCAGCGCCCGGGACCCACCTGGAGCTTTCTTT
TRBV28,.,15,.,TRBJ2-1,CASRSQFYSYNEQFF,TGTGCCAGCAGGTCACAGTTTTACTCCTACAATGAGCAGTTCTTC
TRBV19,.,13,.,TRBJ1-3,CATRGPSGNTIYF,TGTGCCACCCGGGGGCCCTCTGGAAACACCATATATTTT
TRBV24-1,TRBD1,15,.,TRBJ1-2,CATSEKGQKGYGYTF,TGTGCCACCAGTGAGAAGGGACAGAAGGGCTATGGCTACACCTTC
TRBV24-1,.,12,.,TRBJ1-3,CATSRYGNTIYF,TGTGCCACCAGCCGCTACGGAAACACCATATATTTT
TRBV11-2,.,13,.,TRBJ1-6,CASSLALNSPLHF,TGTGCCAGCAGCTTAGCCCTTAATTCACCCCTCCACTTT
TRBV27,TRBD1,18,.,TRBJ2-6,CASSWEQGVVGGANVLTF,TGTGCCAGCAGTTGGGAACAGGGGGTCGTAGGTGGGGCCAACGTCCTGACTTTC
TRBV7-2,.,13,.,TRBJ1-5,CASSFGLNQPQHF,TGTGCCAGCAGCTTCGGATTAAATCAGCCCCAGCATTTT
TRBV2,TRBD1,15,.,TRBJ1-4,CASSAGTGNNEKLFF,TGTGCCAGCAGTGCCGGGACAGGGAATAATGAAAAACTGTTTTTT